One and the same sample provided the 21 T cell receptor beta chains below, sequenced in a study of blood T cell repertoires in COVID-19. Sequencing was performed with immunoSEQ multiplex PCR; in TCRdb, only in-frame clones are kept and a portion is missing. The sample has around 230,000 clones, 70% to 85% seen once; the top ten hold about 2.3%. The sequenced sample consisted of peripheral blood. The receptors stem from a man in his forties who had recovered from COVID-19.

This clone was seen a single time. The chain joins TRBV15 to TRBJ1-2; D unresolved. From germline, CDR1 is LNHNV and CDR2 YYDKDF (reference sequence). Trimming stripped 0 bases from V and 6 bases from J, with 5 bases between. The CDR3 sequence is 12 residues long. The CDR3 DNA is TGTGCCACCAGCAGAGATTATCATGGCTACACCTTC. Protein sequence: CATSRDYHGYTF.

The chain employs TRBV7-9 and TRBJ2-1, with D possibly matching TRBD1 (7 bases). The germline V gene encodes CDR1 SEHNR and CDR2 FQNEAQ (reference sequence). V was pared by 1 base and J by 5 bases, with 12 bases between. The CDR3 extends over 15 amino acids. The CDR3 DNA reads TGTGCCAGCAGCTTAGTGGCAGGGGGGAACAATGAGCAGTTCTTC. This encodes CASSLVAGGNNEQFF.

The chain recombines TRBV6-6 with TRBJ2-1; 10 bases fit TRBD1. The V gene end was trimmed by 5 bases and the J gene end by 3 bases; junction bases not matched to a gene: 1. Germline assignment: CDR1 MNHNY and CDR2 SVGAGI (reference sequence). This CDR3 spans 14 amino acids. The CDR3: CASSRDRGYNEQFF. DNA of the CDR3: TGTGCCAGCAGTCGGGACAGGGGCTACAATGAGCAGTTCTTC.

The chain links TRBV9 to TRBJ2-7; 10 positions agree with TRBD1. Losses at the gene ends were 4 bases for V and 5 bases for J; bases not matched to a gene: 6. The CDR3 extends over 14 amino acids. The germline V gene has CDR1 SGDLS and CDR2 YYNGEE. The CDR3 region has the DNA TGTGCCAGCAGCCCCCCGGACAGGGGGGACGAGCAGTACTTC. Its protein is CASSPPDRGDEQYF.

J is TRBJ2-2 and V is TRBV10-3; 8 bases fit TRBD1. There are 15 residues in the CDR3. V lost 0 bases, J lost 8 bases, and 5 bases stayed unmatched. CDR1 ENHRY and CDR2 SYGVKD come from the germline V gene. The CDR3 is CAISESGQGRGELFF. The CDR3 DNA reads TGTGCCATCAGTGAGTCCGGACAGGGCAGGGGGGAGCTGTTTTTT.

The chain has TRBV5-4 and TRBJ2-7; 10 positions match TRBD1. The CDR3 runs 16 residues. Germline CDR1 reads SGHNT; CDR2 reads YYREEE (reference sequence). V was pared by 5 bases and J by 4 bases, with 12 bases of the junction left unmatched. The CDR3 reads CASSYTQGQGSYEQYF. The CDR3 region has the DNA TGTGCCAGCAGTTATACCCAGGGACAGGGGAGTTACGAGCAGTACTTC.

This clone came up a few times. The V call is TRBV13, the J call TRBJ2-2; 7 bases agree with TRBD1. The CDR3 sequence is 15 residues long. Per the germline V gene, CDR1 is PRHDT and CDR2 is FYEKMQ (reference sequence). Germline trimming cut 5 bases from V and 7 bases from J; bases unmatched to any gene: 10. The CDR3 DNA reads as TGTGCCAGCAGCCAAGATACAGGGGTCATCGGGGAGCTGTTTTTT. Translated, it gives CASSQDTGVIGELFF.

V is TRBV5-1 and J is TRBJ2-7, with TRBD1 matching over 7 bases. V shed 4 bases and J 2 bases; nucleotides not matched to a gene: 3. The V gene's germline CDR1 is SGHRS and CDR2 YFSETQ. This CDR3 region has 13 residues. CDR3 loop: CASSRDSPYEQYF. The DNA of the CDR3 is TGCGCCAGCAGCAGGGACAGCCCCTACGAGCAGTACTTC.

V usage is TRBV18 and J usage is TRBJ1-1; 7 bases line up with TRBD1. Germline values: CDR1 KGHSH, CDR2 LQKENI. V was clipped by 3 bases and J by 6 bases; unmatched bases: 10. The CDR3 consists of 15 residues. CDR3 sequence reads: CASSPSIEQGPEAFF. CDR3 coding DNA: TGTGCCAGCTCACCGTCGATTGAACAGGGGCCTGAAGCTTTCTTT.

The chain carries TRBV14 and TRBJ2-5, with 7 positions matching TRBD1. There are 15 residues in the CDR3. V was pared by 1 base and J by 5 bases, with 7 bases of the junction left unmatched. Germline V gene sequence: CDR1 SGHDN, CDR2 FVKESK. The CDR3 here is CASSQVQGVGETQYF. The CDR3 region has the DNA TGTGCCAGCAGCCAAGTTCAGGGGGTCGGGGAGACCCAGTACTTC. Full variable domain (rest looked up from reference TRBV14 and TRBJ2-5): EAGVTQFPSHSVIEKGQTVTLRCDPISGHDNLYWYRRVMGKEIKFLLHFVKESKQDESGMPNNRFLAERTGGTYSTLKVQPAELEDSGVYFCASSQVQGVGETQYFGPGTRLLVL.

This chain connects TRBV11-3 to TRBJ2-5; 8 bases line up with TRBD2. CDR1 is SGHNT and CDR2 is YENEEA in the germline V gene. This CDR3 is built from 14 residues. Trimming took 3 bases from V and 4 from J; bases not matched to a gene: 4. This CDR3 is CASSFSGGRETQYF. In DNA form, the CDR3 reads TGTGCCAGCAGCTTTTCGGGGGGGCGAGAGACCCAGTACTTC.

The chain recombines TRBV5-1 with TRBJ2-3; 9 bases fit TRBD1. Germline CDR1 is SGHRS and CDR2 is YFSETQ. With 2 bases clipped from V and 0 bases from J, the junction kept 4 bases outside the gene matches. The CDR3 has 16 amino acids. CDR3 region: CASSFRDRVSTDTQYF. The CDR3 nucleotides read TGCGCCAGCAGCTTCCGGGACAGGGTCAGCACAGATACGCAGTATTTT.

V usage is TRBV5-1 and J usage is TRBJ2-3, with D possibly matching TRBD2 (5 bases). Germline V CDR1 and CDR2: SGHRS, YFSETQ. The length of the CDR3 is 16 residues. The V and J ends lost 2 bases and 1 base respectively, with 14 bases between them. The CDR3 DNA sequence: TGCGCCAGCAGCTTTTCCAGGTCCGGGGGCACAGATACGCAGTATTTT. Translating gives CASSFSRSGGTDTQYF.

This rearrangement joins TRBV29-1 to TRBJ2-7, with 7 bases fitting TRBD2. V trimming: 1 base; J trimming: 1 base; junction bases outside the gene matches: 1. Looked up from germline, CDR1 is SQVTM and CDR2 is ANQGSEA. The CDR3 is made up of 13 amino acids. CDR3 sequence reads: CSVEGGGSYEQYF. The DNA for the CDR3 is TGCAGCGTTGAAGGGGGGGGTTCCTACGAGCAGTACTTC.

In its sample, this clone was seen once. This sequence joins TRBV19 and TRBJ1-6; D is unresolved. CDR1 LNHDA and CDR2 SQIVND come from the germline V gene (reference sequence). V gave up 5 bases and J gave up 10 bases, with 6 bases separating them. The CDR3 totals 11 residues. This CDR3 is CASSAGSPLHF. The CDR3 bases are TGTGCCAGTAGTGCAGGCTCACCCCTCCACTTT.

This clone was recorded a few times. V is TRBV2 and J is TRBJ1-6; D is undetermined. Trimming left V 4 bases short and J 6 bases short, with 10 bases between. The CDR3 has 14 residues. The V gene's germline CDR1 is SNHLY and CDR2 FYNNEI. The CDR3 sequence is CASSVLAGNSPLHF. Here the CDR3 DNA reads TGTGCCAGCAGTGTTCTGGCGGGTAATTCACCCCTCCACTTT.

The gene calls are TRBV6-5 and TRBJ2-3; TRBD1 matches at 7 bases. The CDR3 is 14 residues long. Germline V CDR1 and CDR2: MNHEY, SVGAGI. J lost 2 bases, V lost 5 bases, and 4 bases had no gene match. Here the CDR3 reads CASSQDRNTDTQYF. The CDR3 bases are TGTGCCAGCAGTCAGGACAGGAACACAGATACGCAGTATTTT.

This chain's CDR3 is CASSRDSYEQYF. The CDR3 nucleotides read TGTGCCAGCAGCCGGGACAGCTACGAGCAGTACTTC. The J gene is TRBJ2-7, the V gene TRBV9; 7 nucleotides align to TRBD1. The CDR3 runs to 12 residues. Germline CDR1 reads SGDLS; CDR2 reads YYNGEE. The V segment lost 4 bases and the J segment 3 bases; nucleotides outside the gene matches: 1.

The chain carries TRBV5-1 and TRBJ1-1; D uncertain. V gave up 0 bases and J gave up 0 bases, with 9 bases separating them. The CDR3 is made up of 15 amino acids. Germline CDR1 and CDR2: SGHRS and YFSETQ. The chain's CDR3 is CASSLVGSVNTEAFF. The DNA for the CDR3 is TGCGCCAGCAGCTTGGTTGGCTCTGTGAACACTGAAGCTTTCTTT.

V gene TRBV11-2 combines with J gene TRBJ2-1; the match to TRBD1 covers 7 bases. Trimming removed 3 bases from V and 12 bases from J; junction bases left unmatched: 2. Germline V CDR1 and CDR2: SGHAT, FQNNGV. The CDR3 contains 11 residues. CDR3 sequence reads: CASSFWDRQFF. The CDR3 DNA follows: TGTGCCAGCAGCTTCTGGGACAGGCAGTTCTTC.

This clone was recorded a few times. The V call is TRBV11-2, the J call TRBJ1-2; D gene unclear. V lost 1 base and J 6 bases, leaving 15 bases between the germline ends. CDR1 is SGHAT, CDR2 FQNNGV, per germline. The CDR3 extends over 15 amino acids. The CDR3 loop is CASSLVLQNPHGYTF. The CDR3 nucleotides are TGTGCCAGCAGCTTAGTTTTACAGAATCCGCATGGCTACACCTTC. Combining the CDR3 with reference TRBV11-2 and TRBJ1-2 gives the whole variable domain EAGVAQSPRYKIIEKRQSVAFWCNPISGHATLYWYQQILGQGPKLLIQFQNNGVVDDSQLPKDRFSAERLKGVDSTLKIQPAKLEDSAVYLCASSLVLQNPHGYTFGSGTRLTVV.